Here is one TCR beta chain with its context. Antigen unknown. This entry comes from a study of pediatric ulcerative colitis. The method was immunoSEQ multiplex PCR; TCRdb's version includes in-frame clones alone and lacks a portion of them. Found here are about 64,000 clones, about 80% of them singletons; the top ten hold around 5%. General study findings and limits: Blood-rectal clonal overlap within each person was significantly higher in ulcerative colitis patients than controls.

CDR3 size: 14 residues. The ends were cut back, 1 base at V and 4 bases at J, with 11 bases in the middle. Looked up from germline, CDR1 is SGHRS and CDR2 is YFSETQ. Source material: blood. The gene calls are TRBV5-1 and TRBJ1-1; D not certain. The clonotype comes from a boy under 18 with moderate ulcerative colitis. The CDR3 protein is CASSLTQIPTEAFF. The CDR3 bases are TGCGCCAGCAGCTTGACACAGATCCCCACTGAAGCTTTCTTT.